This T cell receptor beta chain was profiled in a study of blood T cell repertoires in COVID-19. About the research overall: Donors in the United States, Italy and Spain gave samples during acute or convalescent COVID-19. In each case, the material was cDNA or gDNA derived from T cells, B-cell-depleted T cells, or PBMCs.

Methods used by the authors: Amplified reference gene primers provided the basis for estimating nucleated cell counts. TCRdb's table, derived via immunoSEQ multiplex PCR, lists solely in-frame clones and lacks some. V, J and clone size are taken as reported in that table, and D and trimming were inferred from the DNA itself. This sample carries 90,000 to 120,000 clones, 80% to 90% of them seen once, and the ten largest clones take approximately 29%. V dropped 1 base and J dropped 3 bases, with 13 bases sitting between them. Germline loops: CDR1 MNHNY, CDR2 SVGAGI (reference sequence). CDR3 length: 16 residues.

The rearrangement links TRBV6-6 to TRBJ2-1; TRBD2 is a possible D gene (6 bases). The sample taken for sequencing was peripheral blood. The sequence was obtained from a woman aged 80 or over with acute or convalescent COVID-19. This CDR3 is CASSYYGGADYNEQFF. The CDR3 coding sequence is TGTGCCAGCAGTTACTACGGGGGTGCGGACTACAATGAGCAGTTCTTC.